In its sample, the clone carrying this T cell receptor beta chain was seen many times. The antigen remains unidentified. Study-wide results and limits: Tumor memory CD4+ T cell TCR gene usage clustered with blood and lymph node memory CD4+ cells and lymph node naive CD4+ cells.

In germline, CDR1 is SEHNR, CDR2 FQNEAQ (reference sequence). V lost 10 bases and J 7 bases, leaving 22 bases between the germline ends. The CDR3 loop spans 14 amino acids. After constant-region reverse-primer amplification, full-length variable regions underwent semi-nested PCR with Nested Universal Primer A. In TCRdb, the 5' RACE reads were re-called with MiXCR into one record per CDR3 protein. Here the sample spans tens of thousands of distinct CDR3 sequences, roughly a fifth being singletons. Tregs were sorted as CD4+CD25+CD127-/low cells. Source material: Tregs sorted from blood. The TCR comes from a female donor with breast cancer. The chain carries TRBV7-9 and TRBJ1-2, with D perhaps matching TRBD1 (5 bases). The CDR3: CATIGRRKRGGYTF. CDR3 sequence (DNA): TGTGCCACCATAGGACGGAGGAAAAGGGGTGGCTACACCTTC.